This TCR beta chain was documented in a study of PD-1 blockade in classical Hodgkin lymphoma. Sequenced by immunoSEQ multiplex PCR; TCRdb stores in-frame clones only, minus some. The sample records fewer than 25,000 clones, 80% to 90% being singletons. Each patient's relapse followed autologous stem cell transplantation, and brentuximab vedotin exposure varied. Best responses were complete response, partial response or progressive disease. The germline gives CDR1 LNHNV, CDR2 YYDKDF (reference sequence). The CDR3 totals 17 residues. V was pared by 3 bases and J by 6 bases, with 14 bases of the junction left unmatched.

The clonotype comes from a human donor with classical Hodgkin lymphoma. The specimen was peripheral blood mononuclear cells (PBMCs), collected before the second cycle of nivolumab. V usage is TRBV15 and J usage is TRBJ1-5, with 7 positions matching TRBD1. The CDR3 DNA sequence: TGTGCCACCAGCAGGACGGGGCAAGACAGGGAAGGTCAGCCCCAGCATTTT. This sequence encodes CATSRTGQDREGQPQHF.